These T cell receptor beta chains were read from a single sample in a study of T cell changes during pregnancy in multiple sclerosis. The method was immunoSEQ multiplex PCR; TCRdb's version includes in-frame clones alone and lacks a portion of them. This sample carries 40,000 to 45,000 clones, about 88% of them seen once, and the ten largest clones take around 0.49%. The source material was CD4+ T cells from peripheral blood mononuclear cells, sampled in the first trimester of pregnancy. Source of these receptors: a female donor with multiple sclerosis, enrolled in a pregnancy study. Both conserved end residues are part of each CDR3. The D gene is left open where the match is weak. Expanded clones get a size class; other rows say once, few or many, or leave the size out.

>TRBV4-2|TRBD1|TRBJ1-5|once
CASSQADRGQPQHF
TGTGCCAGCAGCCAAGCCGACAGGGGTCAGCCCCAGCATTTT
>TRBV11-3|NA|TRBJ2-4|NA
CASSTREHSRQGVSNIQYF
TGTGCCAGCAGCACACGGGAGCACAGCCGACAGGGTGTTTCGAACATTCAGTACTTC
>TRBV19|NA|TRBJ2-3|NA
CASSIGGPLFITDTQYF
TGTGCCAGTAGTATCGGCGGCCCGCTTTTTATCACAGATACGCAGTATTTT
>TRBV5-4|TRBD1|TRBJ1-1|NA
CASSLGGQGGTEAFF
TGTGCCAGCAGCTTGGGTGGACAGGGGGGTACTGAAGCTTTCTTT
>TRBV5-1|NA|TRBJ2-7|NA
CASSYQGYEQYF
TGCGCCAGCAGCTACCAGGGCTACGAGCAGTACTTC
>TRBV5-4|TRBD1|TRBJ1-2|NA
CASSLPDRGLGYTF
TGTGCCAGCAGCCTCCCGGACAGGGGGCTCGGCTACACCTTC
>TRBV5-1|TRBD1|TRBJ2-1|NA
CASSGGQGHEQFF
TGCGCCAGCAGCGGGGGACAGGGTCATGAGCAGTTCTTC
>TRBV4-2|TRBD2|TRBJ2-3|NA
CASSQERFRSSGRGSTDTQYF
TGTGCCAGCAGCCAAGAAAGGTTTAGGTCTAGCGGGAGGGGCAGCACAGATACGCAGTATTTT
>TRBV7-2|TRBD1|TRBJ2-7|NA
CASSAGQGLPYEQYF
TGTGCCAGCAGTGCCGGACAGGGGCTACCCTACGAGCAGTACTTC
>TRBV19|TRBD1|TRBJ1-5|NA
CASSIRTGNQPQHF
TGTGCCAGTAGTATACGGACAGGAAATCAGCCCCAGCATTTT
>TRBV5-1|NA|TRBJ2-5|NA
CASSRRAAVTQYF
TGCGCCAGCAGCAGGAGGGCCGCAGTGACCCAGTACTTC
>TRBV5-6|NA|TRBJ2-1|NA
CASSGGDLYNEQFF
TGTGCCAGCAGCGGAGGGGACCTATACAATGAGCAGTTCTTC
>TRBV27|NA|TRBJ1-1|NA
CASSPGAQANTEAFF
TGTGCCAGCAGTCCCGGAGCCCAAGCGAACACTGAAGCTTTCTTT
>TRBV6-6|NA|TRBJ1-2|NA
CASSSETMAYTF
TGTGCCAGCAGTTCCGAGACTATGGCCTACACCTTC
>TRBV7-9|NA|TRBJ1-1|NA
CASSFDPGTTNTEAFF
TGTGCCAGCAGCTTCGATCCCGGGACAACGAACACTGAAGCTTTCTTT
>TRBV7-8|TRBD2|TRBJ2-2|NA
CASSLSGGDTGELFF
TGTGCCAGCAGCTTAAGCGGGGGTGACACCGGGGAGCTGTTTTTT
>TRBV10-3|TRBD2|TRBJ2-2|NA
CAISVAASGGTGELFF
TGTGCCATCAGTGTAGCGGCTAGCGGGGGCACCGGGGAGCTGTTTTTT
>TRBV27|TRBD1|TRBJ2-2|NA
CASSTGGWTGELFF
TGTGCCAGTTCGACAGGGGGTTGGACCGGGGAGCTGTTTTTT
>TRBV7-9|NA|TRBJ2-7|NA
CASSPRLAATYEQYF
TGTGCCAGCAGCCCCAGACTCGCGGCGACCTACGAGCAGTACTTC
>TRBV2|NA|TRBJ2-7|once
CASRTGISSYEQYF
TGTGCCAGCAGAACCGGGATCAGCTCCTACGAGCAGTACTTC
>TRBV5-1|TRBD2|TRBJ2-1|NA
CASSLELAGYNEQFF
TGCGCCAGCAGCTTGGAATTAGCGGGGTACAATGAGCAGTTCTTC
>TRBV6-5|NA|TRBJ2-3|NA
CASSRATDTQYF
TGTGCCAGCAGCAGGGCCACAGATACGCAGTATTTT
>TRBV27|TRBD2|TRBJ2-7|NA
CASSLSSGANEQYF
TGTGCCAGCAGTTTATCGAGCGGGGCTAACGAGCAGTACTTC
>TRBV6-5|NA|TRBJ2-1|NA
CASNLRAGYEQFF
TGTGCCAGCAATTTACGGGCGGGATATGAGCAGTTCTTC
>TRBV2|TRBD2|TRBJ2-1|NA
CASSEGLATYNEQFF
TGTGCCAGCAGTGAAGGACTAGCCACCTACAATGAGCAGTTCTTC
>TRBV20-1|NA|TRBJ2-1|few
CSSVGGNEQFF
TGCAGTTCAGTGGGGGGAAATGAGCAGTTCTTC
>TRBV7-2|NA|TRBJ2-5|once
CASSSPYPAETQYF
TGTGCCAGCAGCTCGCCCTACCCCGCGGAGACCCAGTACTTC
>TRBV7-9|NA|TRBJ2-7|NA
CASSPEGHDSYEQYF
TGTGCCAGCAGCCCCGAGGGCCATGACTCCTACGAGCAGTACTTC
>TRBV10-3|TRBD1|TRBJ1-5|few
CAIRGQGDNQPQHF
TGTGCCATCAGAGGACAGGGTGACAATCAGCCCCAGCATTTT
>TRBV7-3|NA|TRBJ2-3|NA
CASSSGFADTQYF
TGTGCCAGCAGCTCGGGTTTCGCAGATACGCAGTATTTT
>TRBV18|TRBD1|TRBJ2-7|NA
CASSLFGTGIYEQYF
TGTGCCAGCTCCCTTTTTGGGACAGGAATCTACGAGCAGTACTTC
>TRBV5-4|TRBD2|TRBJ2-7|NA
CASSFGGGNSYEQYF
TGTGCCAGCAGCTTCGGCGGGGGGAACTCCTACGAGCAGTACTTC
>TRBV10-1|NA|TRBJ2-1|NA
CASSEEGASGDNEQFF
TGCGCCAGCAGTGAGGAAGGGGCTAGTGGGGACAATGAGCAGTTCTTC
>TRBV10-3|TRBD1|TRBJ1-3|NA
CAISAPGQDAGNTIYF
TGTGCCATCAGTGCTCCGGGACAGGATGCTGGAAACACCATATATTTT
>TRBV7-9|NA|TRBJ1-3|NA
CASSLKRASSGNTIYF
TGTGCCAGCAGCTTAAAGCGGGCCAGCTCTGGAAACACCATATATTTT
>TRBV5-1|NA|TRBJ2-4|NA
CASSLEGGLPKNIQYF
TGCGCCAGCAGCTTGGAGGGGGGGCTACCCAAAAACATTCAGTACTTC
>TRBV19|NA|TRBJ2-3|NA
CASSIRRLSRGDTQYF
TGTGCCAGTAGTATACGGAGACTTAGCAGAGGAGATACGCAGTATTTT
>TRBV6-5|TRBD1|TRBJ2-7|once
CASSPGTGYSYEQYF
TGTGCCAGCAGTCCCGGGACAGGTTACTCCTACGAGCAGTACTTC
>TRBV19|NA|TRBJ1-2|NA
CASSSRPTNYGYTF
TGTGCCAGTAGTAGCAGGCCAACTAACTATGGCTACACCTTC
>TRBV7-2|TRBD1|TRBJ1-1|NA
CASSPRTGGLVNTEAFF
TGTGCCAGCAGCCCTCGCACAGGGGGATTAGTGAACACTGAAGCTTTCTTT
>TRBV30|NA|TRBJ1-1|NA
CAWRGGVGTEAFF
TGTGCCTGGAGGGGGGGGGTGGGCACTGAAGCTTTCTTT
>TRBV6-4|NA|TRBJ1-1|NA
CATSGQPNTEAFF
TGTGCCACAAGCGGGCAGCCAAACACTGAAGCTTTCTTT
>TRBV7-2|NA|TRBJ2-1|NA
CASSLVGEAYNEQFF
TGTGCCAGCAGCTTAGTAGGGGAGGCCTACAATGAGCAGTTCTTC
>TRBV30|TRBD2|TRBJ2-7|NA
CAWGLAGASYEQYF
TGTGCCTGGGGGCTAGCGGGGGCGTCCTACGAGCAGTACTTC
>TRBV9|NA|TRBJ1-1|NA
CASSVDRGRAFF
TGTGCCAGCAGCGTAGATCGGGGGAGAGCTTTCTTT
>TRBV19|NA|TRBJ1-1|NA
CASSPRQATEAFF
TGTGCCAGTAGTCCCCGACAGGCGACTGAAGCTTTCTTT
>TRBV4-3|NA|TRBJ1-6|NA
CASSRVRGLPNSPLHF
TGCGCCAGCAGCCGAGTAAGGGGACTGCCAAATTCACCCCTCCACTTT
>TRBV11-2|NA|TRBJ1-2|NA
CASSPLHSYGYTF
TGTGCCAGCAGCCCCCTTCACAGCTATGGCTACACCTTC
>TRBV7-2|NA|TRBJ1-1|NA
CASSLGGGGVTEAFF
TGTGCCAGCAGCTTAGGCGGAGGGGGGGTTACTGAAGCTTTCTTT
>TRBV6-5|NA|TRBJ1-2|NA
CASSYSSSGSYYGYTF
TGTGCCAGCAGTTACTCGTCTAGCGGAAGCTACTATGGCTACACCTTC
>TRBV30|TRBD1|TRBJ1-4|NA
CAWSLGTGNEKLFF
TGTGCCTGGAGCCTTGGGACAGGGAATGAAAAACTGTTTTTT
>TRBV5-1|TRBD1|TRBJ2-3|NA
CASSSQPGQGSHTQYF
TGCGCCAGCAGCTCACAACCGGGACAGGGTTCACATACGCAGTATTTT
>TRBV5-5|NA|TRBJ2-2|NA
CASSFRGEAGELFF
TGTGCCAGCAGCTTTAGAGGGGAGGCCGGGGAGCTGTTTTTT